Sequencing of this T cell receptor beta chain was carried out in a study of blood T cells in healthy people across ages. The study's findings and limits: A roughly linear age-dependent decrease characterized TCR beta diversity per million T cells.

The authors ran a second PCR of about 6 to 11 cycles using a sample-barcoded 5' primer and a J-beta primer mix. TCRdb fed the 5' RACE reads into MiXCR, producing one record per CDR3 protein. This table holds hundreds of thousands of distinct CDR3 sequences, around 24% found once. Germline assignment: CDR1 MNHEY and CDR2 SVGAGI. This CDR3 is 20 amino acids long. This clonotype was observed a few times. Its matching antigen is unknown. One end of the junction does not line up with germline, which may come from a read error. In each sample, at least 7 million PBMCs were isolated. This same sample was also part of a study on T cells of mothers and their children.

This sequence was found in a boy aged 5-17 years in good health. The chain combines TRBV6-5 with TRBJ2-3; 8 bases are shared with TRBD2. Sequencing input: blood. This chain's CDR3 is CASSYPFVGGGTTSTDTQYF. The CDR3 coding sequence is TGTGCCAGCAGTTACCCCTTTGTTGGCGGGGGGACTACTAGCACGGATACGCAGTATTTT.